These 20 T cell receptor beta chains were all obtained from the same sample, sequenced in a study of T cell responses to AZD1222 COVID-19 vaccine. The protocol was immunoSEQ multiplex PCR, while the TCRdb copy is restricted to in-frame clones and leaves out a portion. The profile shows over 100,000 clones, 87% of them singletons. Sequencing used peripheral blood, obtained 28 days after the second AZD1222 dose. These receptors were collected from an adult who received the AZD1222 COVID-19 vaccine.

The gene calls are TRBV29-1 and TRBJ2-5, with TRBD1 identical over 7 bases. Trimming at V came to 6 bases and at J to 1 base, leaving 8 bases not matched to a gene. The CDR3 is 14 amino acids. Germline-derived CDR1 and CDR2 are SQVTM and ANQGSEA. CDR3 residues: CSVAKGQSQETQYF. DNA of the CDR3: TGCAGCGTAGCGAAGGGACAGTCCCAAGAGACCCAGTACTTC.

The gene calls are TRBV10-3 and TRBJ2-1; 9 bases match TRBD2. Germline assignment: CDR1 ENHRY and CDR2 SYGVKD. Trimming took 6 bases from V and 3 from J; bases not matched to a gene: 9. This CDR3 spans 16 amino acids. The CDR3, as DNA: TGTGCCATCAGCGAGCGGGGGGCCCGGGACTACAATGAGCAGTTCTTC. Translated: CAISERGARDYNEQFF.

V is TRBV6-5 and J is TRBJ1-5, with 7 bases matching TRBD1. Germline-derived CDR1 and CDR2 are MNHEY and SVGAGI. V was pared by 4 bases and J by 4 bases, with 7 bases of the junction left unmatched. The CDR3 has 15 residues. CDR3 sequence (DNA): TGTGCCAGCAGTTTCAGCGACAGGGAGAATCAGCCCCAGCATTTT. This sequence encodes CASSFSDRENQPQHF.

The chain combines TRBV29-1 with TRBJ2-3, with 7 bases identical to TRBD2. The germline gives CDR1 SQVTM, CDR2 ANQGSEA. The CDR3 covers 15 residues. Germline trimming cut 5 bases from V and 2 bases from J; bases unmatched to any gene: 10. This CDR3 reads CSVRGLAEITDTQYF. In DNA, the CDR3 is TGCAGCGTTCGCGGGCTAGCGGAGATCACAGATACGCAGTATTTT.

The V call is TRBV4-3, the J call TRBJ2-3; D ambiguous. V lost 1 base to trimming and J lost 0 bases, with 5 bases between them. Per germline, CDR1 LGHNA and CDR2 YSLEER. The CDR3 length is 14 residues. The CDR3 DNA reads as TGCGCCAGCAGCCAAGGGGCCAGCACAGATACGCAGTATTTT. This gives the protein CASSQGASTDTQYF.

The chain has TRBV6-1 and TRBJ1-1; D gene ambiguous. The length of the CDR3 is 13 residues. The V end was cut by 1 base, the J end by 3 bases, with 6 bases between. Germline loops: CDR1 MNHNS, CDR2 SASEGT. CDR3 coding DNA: TGTGCCAGCAGTGAAGAAGAGTACACTGAAGCTTTCTTT. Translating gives CASSEEEYTEAFF.

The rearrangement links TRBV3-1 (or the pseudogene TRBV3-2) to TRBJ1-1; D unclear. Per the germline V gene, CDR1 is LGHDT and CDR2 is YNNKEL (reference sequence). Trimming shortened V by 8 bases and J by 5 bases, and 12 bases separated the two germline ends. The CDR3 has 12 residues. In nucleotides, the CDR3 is TGTGCCAGCGGCTTATTGGGAACTGAAGCTTTCTTT. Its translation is CASGLLGTEAFF.

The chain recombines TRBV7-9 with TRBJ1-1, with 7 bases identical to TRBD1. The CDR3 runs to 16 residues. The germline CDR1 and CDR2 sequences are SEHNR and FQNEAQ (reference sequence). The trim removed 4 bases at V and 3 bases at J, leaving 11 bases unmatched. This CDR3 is CASSSIEGTVHTEAFF. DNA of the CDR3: TGTGCCAGCAGCTCAATAGAGGGGACAGTTCACACTGAAGCTTTCTTT. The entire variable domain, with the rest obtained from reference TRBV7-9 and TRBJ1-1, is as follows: DTGVSQNPRHKITKRGQNVTFRCDPISEHNRLYWYRQTLGQGPEFLTYFQNEAQLEKSRLLSDRFSAERPKGSFSTLEIQRTEQGDSAMYLCASSSIEGTVHTEAFFGQGTRLTVV.

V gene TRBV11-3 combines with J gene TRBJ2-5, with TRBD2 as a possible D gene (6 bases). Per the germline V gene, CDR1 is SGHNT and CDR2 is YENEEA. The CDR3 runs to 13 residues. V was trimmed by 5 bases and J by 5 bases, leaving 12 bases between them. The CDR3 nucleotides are TGTGCCAGCAGCCCTAGTGGGGGGGAGACCCAGTACTTC. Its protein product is CASSPSGGETQYF.

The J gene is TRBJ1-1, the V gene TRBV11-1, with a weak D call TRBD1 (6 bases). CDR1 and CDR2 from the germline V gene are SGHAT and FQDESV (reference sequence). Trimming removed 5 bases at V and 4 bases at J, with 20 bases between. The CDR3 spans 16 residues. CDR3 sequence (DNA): TGTGCCAGCAGCCCTACTGGACAGATTCGCGGCACTGAAGCTTTCTTT. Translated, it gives CASSPTGQIRGTEAFF.

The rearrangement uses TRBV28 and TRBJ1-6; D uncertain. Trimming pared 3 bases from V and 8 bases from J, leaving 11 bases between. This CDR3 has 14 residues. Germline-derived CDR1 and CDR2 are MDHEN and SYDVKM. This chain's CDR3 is CASSFALGYSPLHF. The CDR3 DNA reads TGTGCCAGCAGTTTTGCCCTGGGATATTCACCCCTCCACTTT.

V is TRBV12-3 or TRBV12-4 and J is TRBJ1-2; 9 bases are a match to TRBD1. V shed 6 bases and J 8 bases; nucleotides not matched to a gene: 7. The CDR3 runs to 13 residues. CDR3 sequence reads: CASSNRTGDGYTF. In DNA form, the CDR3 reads TGTGCCAGCAGCAATCGGACAGGGGACGGCTACACCTTC.

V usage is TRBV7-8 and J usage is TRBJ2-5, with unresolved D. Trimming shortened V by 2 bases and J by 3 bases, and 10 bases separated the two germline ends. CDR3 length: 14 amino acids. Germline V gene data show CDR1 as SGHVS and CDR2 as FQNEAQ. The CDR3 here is CASSLIGGKETQYF. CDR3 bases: TGTGCCAGCAGCTTAATTGGCGGAAAAGAGACCCAGTACTTC.

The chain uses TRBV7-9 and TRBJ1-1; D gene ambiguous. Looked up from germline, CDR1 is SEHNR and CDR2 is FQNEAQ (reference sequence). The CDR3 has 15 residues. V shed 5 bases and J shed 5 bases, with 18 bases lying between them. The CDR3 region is CASSANRLVPTEAFF. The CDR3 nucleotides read TGTGCCAGCAGCGCTAACCGCTTGGTGCCAACTGAAGCTTTCTTT.

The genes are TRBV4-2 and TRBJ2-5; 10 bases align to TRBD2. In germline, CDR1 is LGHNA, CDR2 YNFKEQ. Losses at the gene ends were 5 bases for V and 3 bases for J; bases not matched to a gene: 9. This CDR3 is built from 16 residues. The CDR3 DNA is TGTGCCAGCAGCGCCCCCTTAGCGGGGGGCGAAGAGACCCAGTACTTC. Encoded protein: CASSAPLAGGEETQYF.

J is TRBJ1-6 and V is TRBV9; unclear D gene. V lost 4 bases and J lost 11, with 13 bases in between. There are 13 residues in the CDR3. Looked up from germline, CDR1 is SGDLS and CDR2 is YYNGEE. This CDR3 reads CASSPSEAPPLHF. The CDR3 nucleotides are TGTGCCAGCAGCCCCTCAGAGGCTCCACCCCTCCACTTT.

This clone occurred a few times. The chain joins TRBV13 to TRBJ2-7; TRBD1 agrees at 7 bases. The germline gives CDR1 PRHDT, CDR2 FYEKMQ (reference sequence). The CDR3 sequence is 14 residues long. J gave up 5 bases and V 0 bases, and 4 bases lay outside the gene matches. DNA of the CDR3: TGTGCCAGCAGCTTAGGGACAGGGAGCCACGAGCAGTACTTC. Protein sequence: CASSLGTGSHEQYF.

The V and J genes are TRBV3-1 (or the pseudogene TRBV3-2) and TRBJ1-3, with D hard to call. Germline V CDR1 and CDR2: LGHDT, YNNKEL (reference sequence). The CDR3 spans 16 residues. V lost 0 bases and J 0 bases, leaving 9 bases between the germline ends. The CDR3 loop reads CASSQDFGSSGNTIYF. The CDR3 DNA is TGTGCCAGCAGCCAAGATTTTGGAAGCTCTGGAAACACCATATATTTT.

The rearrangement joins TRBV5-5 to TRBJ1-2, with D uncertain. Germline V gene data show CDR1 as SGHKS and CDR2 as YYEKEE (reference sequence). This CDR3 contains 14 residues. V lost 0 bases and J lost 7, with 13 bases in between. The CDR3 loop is CASSLGEGTTGYTF. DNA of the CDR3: TGTGCCAGCAGCTTGGGAGAGGGCACGACTGGCTACACCTTC.

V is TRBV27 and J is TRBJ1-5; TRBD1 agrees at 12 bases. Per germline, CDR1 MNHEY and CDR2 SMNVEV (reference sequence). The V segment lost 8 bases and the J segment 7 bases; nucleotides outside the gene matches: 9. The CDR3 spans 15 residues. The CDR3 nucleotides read TGTGCCAGCGGCTCCGGGACAGGGGGCTACCAGCCCCAGCATTTT. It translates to CASGSGTGGYQPQHF.